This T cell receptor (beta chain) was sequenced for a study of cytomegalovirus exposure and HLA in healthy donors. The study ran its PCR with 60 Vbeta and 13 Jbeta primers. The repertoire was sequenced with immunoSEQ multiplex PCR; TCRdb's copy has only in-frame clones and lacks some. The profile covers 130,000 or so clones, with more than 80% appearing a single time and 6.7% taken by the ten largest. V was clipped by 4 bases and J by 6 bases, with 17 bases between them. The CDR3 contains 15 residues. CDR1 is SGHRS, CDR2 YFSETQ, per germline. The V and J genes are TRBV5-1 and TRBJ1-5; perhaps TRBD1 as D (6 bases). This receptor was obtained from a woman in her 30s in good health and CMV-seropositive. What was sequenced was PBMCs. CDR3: CASSTRGRGSQPQHF. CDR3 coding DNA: TGCGCCAGCAGCACCCGGGGCAGGGGAAGTCAGCCCCAGCATTTT. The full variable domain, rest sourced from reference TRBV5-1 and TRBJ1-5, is KAGVTQTPRYLIKTRGQQVTLSCSPISGHRSVSWYQQTPGQGLQFLFEYFSETQRNKGNFPGRFSGRQFSNSRSEMNVSTLELGDSALYLCASSTRGRGSQPQHFGDGTRLSIL.